Listed here are 9 T cell receptor beta chains from one sample, sequenced in a study of T cells in tuberculosis. TCRdb's table, derived via immunoSEQ multiplex PCR, lists solely in-frame clones and lacks some. The table records about 9,200 clones, 90% to 95% of them present only once. The sequencing input was PBMCs. The origin of the receptors is an adult with tuberculosis.

The chain employs TRBV19 and TRBJ2-1; TRBD2 agrees at 7 bases. Trimming took 3 bases from V and 5 from J; bases not matched to a gene: 1. Looked up from germline, CDR1 is LNHDA and CDR2 is SQIVND (reference sequence). The CDR3 has 13 residues. The CDR3 loop reads CASSMSGNNEQFF. The CDR3 DNA is TGTGCCAGTAGTATGAGCGGGAACAATGAGCAGTTCTTC.

The CDR3 nucleotides read TGCGCCAGCAGCCCCCCCGGGACAGGGTGGAACTACGAGCAGTACTTC. Translating gives CASSPPGTGWNYEQYF. This sequence joins TRBV4-1 and TRBJ2-7; 9 nucleotides line up with TRBD1. Germline CDR1 MGHRA, CDR2 YSYEKL. Trimming cost V 4 bases and J 3 bases; bases outside gene matches: 10. The CDR3 extends over 16 amino acids.

The J gene is TRBJ1-2, the V gene TRBV5-6; TRBD1 is a possible D gene (5 bases). Trimming took off 4 bases at V and 2 bases at J, with 15 bases between the two ends. CDR1 is SGHDT and CDR2 is YYEEEE in the germline V gene. CDR3 length: 15 amino acids. CDR3 in amino acids: CASSRAGVRNYGYTF. The CDR3 bases are TGTGCCAGCAGCCGCGCGGGGGTCCGGAACTATGGCTACACCTTC.

V and J are TRBV28 and TRBJ2-7, with 8 bases matching TRBD1. This CDR3 has 12 amino acids. The V segment lost 8 bases and the J segment 2 bases; nucleotides outside the gene matches: 2. CDR1 MDHEN and CDR2 SYDVKM come from the germline V gene. CDR3 sequence reads: CASRDRPYEQYF. CDR3 sequence (DNA): TGTGCCAGCCGGGACAGGCCCTACGAGCAGTACTTC.

The rearrangement links TRBV10-3 to TRBJ2-6, with TRBD1 matching 7 bases. CDR3 size: 14 residues. The germline gives CDR1 ENHRY, CDR2 SYGVKD. V dropped 11 bases and J dropped 4; count of bases not matched to a gene: 8. CDR3 region: CASLKGAGANVLTF. CDR3 coding DNA: TGTGCCTCGCTAAAGGGGGCCGGGGCCAACGTCCTGACTTTC.

V gene TRBV11-2 combines with J gene TRBJ2-2; D not resolved. The germline CDR1 and CDR2 sequences are SGHAT and FQNNGV. The CDR3 extends over 14 amino acids. V dropped 8 bases and J dropped 6 bases, with 16 bases sitting between them. This CDR3 is CASGTALYSGELFF. Written as DNA, the CDR3 is TGTGCCAGCGGAACAGCCCTTTACTCCGGGGAGCTGTTTTTT.

The chain employs TRBV5-1 and TRBJ1-1; 7 nucleotides match TRBD1. The CDR3 has 14 residues. Trimming cost V 4 bases and J 4 bases; bases outside gene matches: 7. Germline CDR1 reads SGHRS; CDR2 reads YFSETQ. This CDR3 is CASSLDRASTEAFF. CDR3 coding DNA: TGCGCCAGCAGCCTAGACAGGGCGAGCACTGAAGCTTTCTTT.

The chain combines TRBV2 with TRBJ1-5; D is unclear. The CDR3 runs to 12 residues. Germline V gives CDR1 SNHLY, CDR2 FYNNEI. Trimming removed 5 bases at V and 7 bases at J, with 9 bases between. DNA for the CDR3: TGTGCCAGCAGTTGGGAGGGCCAGCCCCAGCATTTT. It yields the protein CASSWEGQPQHF. The full variable domain, in which reference TRBV2 and TRBJ1-5 provide the parts outside the CDR3, is EPEVTQTPSHQVTQMGQEVILRCVPISNHLYFYWYRQILGQKVEFLVSFYNNEISEKSEIFDDQFSVERPDGSNFTLKIRSTKLEDSAMYFCASSWEGQPQHFGDGTRLSIL.

The rearrangement joins TRBV6-6 to TRBJ2-2; D gene uncertain. The ends were cut back, 5 bases at V and 1 base at J, with 14 bases in the middle. The V gene's germline CDR1 is MNHNY and CDR2 SVGAGI (reference sequence). CDR3 length equals 16 residues. The CDR3 DNA is TGTGCCAGCAGTCACCTCTTTCTCGGGAACACCGGGGAGCTGTTTTTT. Translating it yields CASSHLFLGNTGELFF.